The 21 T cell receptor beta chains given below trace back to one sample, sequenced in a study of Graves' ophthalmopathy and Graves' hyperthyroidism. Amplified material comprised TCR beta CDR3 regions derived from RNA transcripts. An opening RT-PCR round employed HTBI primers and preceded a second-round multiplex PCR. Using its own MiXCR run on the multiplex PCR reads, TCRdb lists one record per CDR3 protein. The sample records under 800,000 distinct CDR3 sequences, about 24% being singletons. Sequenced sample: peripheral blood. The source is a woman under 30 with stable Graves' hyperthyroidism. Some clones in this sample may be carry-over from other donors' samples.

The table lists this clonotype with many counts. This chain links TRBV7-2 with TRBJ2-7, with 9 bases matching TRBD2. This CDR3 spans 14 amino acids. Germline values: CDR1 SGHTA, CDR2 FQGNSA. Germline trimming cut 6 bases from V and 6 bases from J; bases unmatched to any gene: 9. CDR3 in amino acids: CASRYLAGEPEQYF. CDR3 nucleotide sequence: TGTGCCAGCAGATACTTAGCGGGAGAACCCGAGCAGTACTTC.

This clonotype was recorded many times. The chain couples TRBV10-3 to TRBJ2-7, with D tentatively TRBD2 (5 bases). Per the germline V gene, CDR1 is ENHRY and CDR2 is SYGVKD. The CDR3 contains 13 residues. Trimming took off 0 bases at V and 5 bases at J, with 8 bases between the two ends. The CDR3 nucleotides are TGTGCCATCAGTGAGTCGCCTAGCCACGAGCAGTACTTC. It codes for CAISESPSHEQYF.

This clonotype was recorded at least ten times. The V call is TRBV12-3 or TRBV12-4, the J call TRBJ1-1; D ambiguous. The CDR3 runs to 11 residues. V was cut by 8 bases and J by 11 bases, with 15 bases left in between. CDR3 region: CASGRGLGAFF. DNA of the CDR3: TGTGCCAGCGGTCGGGGTTTGGGGGCTTTCTTT.

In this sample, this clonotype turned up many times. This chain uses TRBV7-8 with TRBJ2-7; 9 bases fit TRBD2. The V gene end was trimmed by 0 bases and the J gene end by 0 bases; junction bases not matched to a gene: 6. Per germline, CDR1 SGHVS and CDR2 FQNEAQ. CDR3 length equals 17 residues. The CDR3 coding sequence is TGTGCCAGCAGCTTAGCAGCGGGGGGATCAAGCTCCTACGAGCAGTACTTC. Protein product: CASSLAAGGSSSYEQYF. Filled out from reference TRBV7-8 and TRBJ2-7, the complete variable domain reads GAGVSQSPRYKVAKRGQDVALRCDPISGHVSLFWYQQALGQGPEFLTYFQNEAQLDKSGLPSDRFFAERPEGSVSTLKIQRTQQEDSAVYLCASSLAAGGSSSYEQYFGPGTRLTVT.

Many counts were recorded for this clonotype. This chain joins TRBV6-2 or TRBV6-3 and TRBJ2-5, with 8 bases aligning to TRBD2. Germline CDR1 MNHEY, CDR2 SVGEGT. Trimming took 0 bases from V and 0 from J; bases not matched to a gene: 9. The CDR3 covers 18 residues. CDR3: CASSYSIRPSGYQETQYF. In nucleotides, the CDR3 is TGTGCCAGCAGTTACTCGATTCGCCCTAGCGGGTACCAAGAGACCCAGTACTTC.

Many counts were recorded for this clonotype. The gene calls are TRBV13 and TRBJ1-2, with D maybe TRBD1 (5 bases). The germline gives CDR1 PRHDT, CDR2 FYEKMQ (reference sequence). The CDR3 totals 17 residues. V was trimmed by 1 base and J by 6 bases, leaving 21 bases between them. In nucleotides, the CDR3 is TGTGCCAGCAGCTTAGCCCCTGACAGATATAACGATGATGGCTACACCTTC. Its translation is CASSLAPDRYNDDGYTF.

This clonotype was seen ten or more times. CDR3 protein: CSATPQGKGFGNTIYF. CDR3 DNA: TGCAGTGCTACCCCTCAGGGAAAGGGTTTTGGAAACACCATATATTTT. The chain couples TRBV20-1 to TRBJ1-3; perhaps TRBD1 as D (5 bases). In germline, CDR1 is DFQATT, CDR2 SNEGSKA (reference sequence). The length of the CDR3 is 16 residues. The V end was cut by 4 bases, the J end by 3 bases, with 19 bases between.

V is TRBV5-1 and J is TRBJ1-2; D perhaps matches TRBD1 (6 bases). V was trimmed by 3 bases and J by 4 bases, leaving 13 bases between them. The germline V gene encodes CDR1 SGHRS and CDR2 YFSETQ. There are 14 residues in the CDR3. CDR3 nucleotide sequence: TGCGCCAGCAGCTACACGGGACACTCCTATGGCTACACCTTC. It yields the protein CASSYTGHSYGYTF.

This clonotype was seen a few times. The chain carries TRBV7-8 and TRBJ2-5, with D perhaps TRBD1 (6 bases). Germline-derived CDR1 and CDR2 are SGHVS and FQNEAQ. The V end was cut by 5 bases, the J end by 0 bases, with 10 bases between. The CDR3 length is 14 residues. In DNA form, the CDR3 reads TGTGCCAGCAGCGGGTACAGGGACCAAGAGACCCAGTACTTC. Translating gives CASSGYRDQETQYF.

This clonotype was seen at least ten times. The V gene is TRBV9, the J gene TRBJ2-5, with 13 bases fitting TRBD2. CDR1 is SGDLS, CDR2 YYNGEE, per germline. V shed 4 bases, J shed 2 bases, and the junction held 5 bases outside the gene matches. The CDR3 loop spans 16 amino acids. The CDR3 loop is CASSTQGLAGQETQYF. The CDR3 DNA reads TGTGCCAGCAGCACCCAGGGACTAGCGGGGCAAGAGACCCAGTACTTC.

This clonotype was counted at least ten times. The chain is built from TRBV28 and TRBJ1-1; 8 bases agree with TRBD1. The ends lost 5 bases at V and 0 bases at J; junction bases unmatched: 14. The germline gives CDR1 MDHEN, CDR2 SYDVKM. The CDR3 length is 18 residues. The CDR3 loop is CASSPFAPGGDLNTEAFF. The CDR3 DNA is TGTGCCAGCAGTCCCTTTGCTCCAGGGGGCGATCTGAACACTGAAGCTTTCTTT. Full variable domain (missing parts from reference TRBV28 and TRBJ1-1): DVKVTQSSRYLVKRTGEKVFLECVQDMDHENMFWYRQDPGLGLRLIYFSYDVKMKEKGDIPEGYSVSREKKERFSLILESASTNQTSMYLCASSPFAPGGDLNTEAFFGQGTRLTVV.

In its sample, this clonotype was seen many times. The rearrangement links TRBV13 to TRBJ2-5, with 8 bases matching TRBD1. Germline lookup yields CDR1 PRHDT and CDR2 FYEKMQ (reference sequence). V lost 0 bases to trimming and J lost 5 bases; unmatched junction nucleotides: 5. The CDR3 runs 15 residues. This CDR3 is CASSLGRQGRETQYF. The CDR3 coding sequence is TGTGCCAGCAGCTTAGGGAGACAGGGGCGGGAGACCCAGTACTTC.

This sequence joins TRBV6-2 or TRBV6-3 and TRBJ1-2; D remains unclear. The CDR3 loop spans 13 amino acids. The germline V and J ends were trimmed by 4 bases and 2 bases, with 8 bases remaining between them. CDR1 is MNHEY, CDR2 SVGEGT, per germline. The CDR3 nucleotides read TGTGCCAGCAGTTCGTCACGAAACTATGGCTACACCTTC. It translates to CASSSSRNYGYTF.

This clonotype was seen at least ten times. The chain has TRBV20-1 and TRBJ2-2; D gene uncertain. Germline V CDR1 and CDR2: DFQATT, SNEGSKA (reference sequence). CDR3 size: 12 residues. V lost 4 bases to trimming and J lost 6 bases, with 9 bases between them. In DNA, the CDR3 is TGCAGTGCTATGGTGTTAGCCGGGGAGCTGTTTTTT. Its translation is CSAMVLAGELFF.

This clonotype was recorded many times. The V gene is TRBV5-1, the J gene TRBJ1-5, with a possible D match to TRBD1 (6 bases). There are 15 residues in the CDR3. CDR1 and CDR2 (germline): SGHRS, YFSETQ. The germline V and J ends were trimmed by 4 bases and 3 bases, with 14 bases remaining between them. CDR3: CASSPMPGDNQPQHF. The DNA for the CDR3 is TGCGCCAGCAGCCCCATGCCAGGGGACAATCAGCCCCAGCATTTT.

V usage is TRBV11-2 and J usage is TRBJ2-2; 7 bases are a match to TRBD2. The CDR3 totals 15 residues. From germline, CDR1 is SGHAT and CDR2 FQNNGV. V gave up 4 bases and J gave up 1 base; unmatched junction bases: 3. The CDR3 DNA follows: TGTGCCAGCAGCTCCCGCGGGGGGAACACCGGGGAGCTGTTTTTT. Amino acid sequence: CASSSRGGNTGELFF.

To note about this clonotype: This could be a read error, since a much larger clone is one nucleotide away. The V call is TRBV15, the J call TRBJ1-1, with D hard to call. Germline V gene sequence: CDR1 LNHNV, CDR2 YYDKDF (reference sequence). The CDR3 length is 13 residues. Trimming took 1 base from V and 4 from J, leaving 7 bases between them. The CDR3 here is CATSRGPGTEAFF. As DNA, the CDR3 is TGTGCCACCAGCAGAGGACCGGGCACTGAAGCTTTCTTT.

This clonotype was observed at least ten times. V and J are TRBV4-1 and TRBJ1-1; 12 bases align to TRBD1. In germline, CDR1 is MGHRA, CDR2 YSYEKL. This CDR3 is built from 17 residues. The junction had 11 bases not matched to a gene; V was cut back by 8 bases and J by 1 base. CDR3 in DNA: TGCGCCAGCGGCGACCGGGACAGGGGGCTGAGGAACACTGAAGCTTTCTTT. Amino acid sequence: CASGDRDRGLRNTEAFF.

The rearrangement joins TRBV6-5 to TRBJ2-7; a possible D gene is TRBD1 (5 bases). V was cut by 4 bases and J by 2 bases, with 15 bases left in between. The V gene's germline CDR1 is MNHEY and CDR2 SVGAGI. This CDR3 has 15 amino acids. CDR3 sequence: CASSSRGHAPYEQYF. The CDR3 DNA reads TGTGCCAGCAGTTCGCGCGGACATGCCCCCTACGAGCAGTACTTC.

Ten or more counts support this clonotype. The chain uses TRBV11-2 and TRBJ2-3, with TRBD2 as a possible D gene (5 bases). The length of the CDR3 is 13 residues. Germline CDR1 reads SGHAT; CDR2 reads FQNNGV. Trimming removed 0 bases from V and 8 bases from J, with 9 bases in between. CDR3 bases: TGTGCCAGCAGCTTAGATCTAGGAGGTACGCAGTATTTT. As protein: CASSLDLGGTQYF. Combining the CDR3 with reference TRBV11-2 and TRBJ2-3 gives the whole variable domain EAGVAQSPRYKIIEKRQSVAFWCNPISGHATLYWYQQILGQGPKLLIQFQNNGVVDDSQLPKDRFSAERLKGVDSTLKIQPAKLEDSAVYLCASSLDLGGTQYFGPGTRLTVL.

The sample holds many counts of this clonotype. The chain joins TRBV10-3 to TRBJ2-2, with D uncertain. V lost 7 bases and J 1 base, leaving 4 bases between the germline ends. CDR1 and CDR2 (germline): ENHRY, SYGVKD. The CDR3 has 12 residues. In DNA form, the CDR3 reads TGTGCCATCAACGGGAACACCGGGGAGCTGTTTTTT. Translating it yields CAINGNTGELFF.